This T cell receptor (beta chain) was identified in a study of cytomegalovirus exposure and HLA in healthy donors. Study-level results: A later analysis linked a missense DCLRE1C variant to TCR beta V- and J-gene trimming. A classifier reportedly called cytomegalovirus status with high sensitivity and specificity. Most TCR beta V segments were productive about 87% or about 30% of the time in an earlier analysis.

V lost 0 bases, J lost 6 bases, and 10 bases lay in between. The CDR3 totals 13 residues. Germline CDR1 is SGHRS and CDR2 is YFSETQ. Details on this clone: Its antigen remains unknown.

PCR amplification relied on 60 Vbeta primers (plus 13 Jbeta primers). Sequencing used immunoSEQ multiplex PCR; TCRdb keeps in-frame clones, though not all of them. This table holds 150,000 to 200,000 clones, over 70% found once. The chain carries TRBV5-1 and TRBJ2-7; no clear D gene. This receptor was obtained from a man aged 50-60 years in good health and CMV-seropositive. Sample: PBMCs. CDR3 in amino acids: CASSLDPPGEQYF. Written as DNA, the CDR3 is TGCGCCAGCAGCTTGGATCCCCCAGGCGAGCAGTACTTC. Using reference TRBV5-1 and TRBJ2-7 for the parts outside the CDR3, the full variable domain is KAGVTQTPRYLIKTRGQQVTLSCSPISGHRSVSWYQQTPGQGLQFLFEYFSETQRNKGNFPGRFSGRQFSNSRSEMNVSTLELGDSALYLCASSLDPPGEQYFGPGTRLTVT.